The 25 T cell receptor beta chains listed next were all sequenced from one sample in a study of blood T cells in healthy people across ages. Using a J-beta primer mix together with a sample-barcoded 5' primer, a second PCR was run for roughly 6 to 12 cycles. TCRdb fed the 5' RACE reads into MiXCR, producing one record per CDR3 protein. Of roughly 410,000 distinct CDR3 sequences detected, more than 45% appear once; the ten largest clones hold roughly 51%. Sequenced: blood. Receptors were obtained from a man aged 55 to 70 in good health.

A few counts support this clonotype. This chain links TRBV19 with TRBJ2-7, with D possibly matching TRBD1 (5 bases). The CDR3 length is 12 residues. Germline CDR1 is LNHDA and CDR2 is SQIVND (reference sequence). V was shortened by 6 bases and J by 2 bases, with 8 bases between the two germline ends. The CDR3 here is CASSDSTYEQYF. Here the CDR3 DNA reads TGTGCCAGTAGCGACAGTACCTACGAGCAGTACTTC.

This clonotype occurred a few times. The chain recombines TRBV28 with TRBJ2-7, with D possibly TRBD2 on 5 matching bases. This CDR3 region has 12 residues. V was shortened by 6 bases and J by 5 bases, with 11 bases between the two germline ends. Germline CDR1 and CDR2: MDHEN and SYDVKM. The CDR3 sequence is CASRRLGDEQYF. Written as DNA, the CDR3 is TGTGCCAGCAGAAGGCTCGGGGACGAGCAGTACTTC.

This chain joins TRBV11-1 and TRBJ2-2; D is uncertain. Germline CDR1 reads SGHAT; CDR2 reads FQDESV (reference sequence). Trimming removed 0 bases from V and 2 bases from J, with 7 bases in between. The CDR3 contains 15 residues. CDR3 region: CASSLARSNTGELFF. Here the CDR3 DNA reads TGTGCCAGCAGCTTAGCGCGCAGCAACACCGGGGAGCTGTTTTTT.

The V call is TRBV12-3 or TRBV12-4, the J call TRBJ1-2; the match to TRBD1 covers 10 bases. Trimming took 6 bases from V and 6 from J; bases not matched to a gene: 1. The CDR3 is 12 residues long. The CDR3 DNA sequence: TGTGCCAGCAGAGGACAGGGGGATGGCTACACCTTC. Amino acids: CASRGQGDGYTF.

The rearrangement uses TRBV7-3 and TRBJ2-5, with D possibly being TRBD1 or TRBD2 (5 bases each). Per the germline V gene, CDR1 is SGHTA and CDR2 is FQGTGA. CDR3 length equals 14 residues. V shed 4 bases and J shed 5 bases, with 14 bases lying between them. The CDR3 protein is CASSSPGPRETQYF. The CDR3 DNA reads as TGTGCCAGCAGCTCGCCGGGACCACGGGAGACCCAGTACTTC.

The sample holds a few counts of this clonotype. A much larger clone lies one base from this, so it may be a read error. The chain joins TRBV5-1 to TRBJ2-6; tentatively, D is TRBD1 (5 bases). Looked up from germline, CDR1 is SGHRS and CDR2 is YFSETQ. The CDR3 extends over 15 amino acids. Here the CDR3 DNA reads TGCGCCAGCAGCTTGGGGGGAACTGGGGCCGACGTCCTGACTTTC. Amino acid sequence: CASSLGGTGADVLTF. Complete variable domain (other parts from reference TRBV5-1 and TRBJ2-6): KAGVTQTPRYLIKTRGQQVTLSCSPISGHRSVSWYQQTPGQGLQFLFEYFSETQRNKGNFPGRFSGRQFSNSRSEMNVSTLELGDSALYLCASSLGGTGADVLTFGAGSRLTVL.

V is TRBV28 and J is TRBJ2-7; TRBD1 or TRBD2 may be the D gene (5 bases each). The V gene's germline CDR1 is MDHEN and CDR2 SYDVKM. The CDR3 runs 16 residues. The V and J ends lost 2 bases and 4 bases respectively, with 18 bases between them. The DNA of the CDR3 is TGTGCCAGCAGTTTAATCGGAGAGGGGCTACGATACGAGCAGTACTTC. Protein sequence: CASSLIGEGLRYEQYF.

J is TRBJ1-4 and V is TRBV11-2; D uncertain. V was pared by 5 bases and J by 2 bases, with 12 bases between. The CDR3 totals 15 residues. In germline, CDR1 is SGHAT, CDR2 FQNNGV. As DNA, the CDR3 is TGTGCCAGCAGCCCTATGGGGTTCACTAATGAAAAACTGTTTTTT. Encoded protein: CASSPMGFTNEKLFF. Combining the CDR3 with reference TRBV11-2 and TRBJ1-4 gives the whole variable domain EAGVAQSPRYKIIEKRQSVAFWCNPISGHATLYWYQQILGQGPKLLIQFQNNGVVDDSQLPKDRFSAERLKGVDSTLKIQPAKLEDSAVYLCASSPMGFTNEKLFFGSGTQLSVL.

The sample holds a few counts of this clonotype. CDR3 coding DNA: TGCAGTGCTTCCCTAACCGGGACAGTTAACTACGAGCAGTACTTC. It yields the protein CSASLTGTVNYEQYF. V is TRBV20-1 and J is TRBJ2-7; 7 bases are a match to TRBD1. The germline V gene has CDR1 DFQATT and CDR2 SNEGSKA (reference sequence). V gave up 5 bases and J gave up 3 bases; unmatched junction bases: 13. This CDR3 has 15 amino acids.

The rearrangement links TRBV6-2 or TRBV6-3 to TRBJ2-6, with TRBD2 identical over 7 bases. The CDR3 is 18 amino acids. With 4 bases clipped from V and 4 bases from J, the junction kept 13 bases outside the gene matches. CDR1 MNHEY and CDR2 SVGEGT come from the germline V gene. The CDR3 loop is CASSCSTSGTTGANVLTF. CDR3 DNA sequence: TGTGCCAGCAGTTGCTCGACGTCAGGGACTACCGGGGCCAACGTCCTGACTTTC.

The chain employs TRBV20-1 and TRBJ2-5, with a weak D call TRBD2 (6 bases). The J call may be in error: the DNA end matches TRBJ2-7 better. Germline CDR1 and CDR2: DFQATT and SNEGSKA (reference sequence). The CDR3 has 15 residues. The CDR3 here is CSARGSRGFGDEQYF. The CDR3 DNA reads TGCAGTGCTAGAGGAAGCCGGGGGTTTGGCGACGAGCAGTACTTC.

This clonotype occurred once. This sequence joins TRBV6-1 and TRBJ2-7; weak D call: TRBD2 (5 bases). The germline V gene has CDR1 MNHNS and CDR2 SASEGT. V was cut by 8 bases and J by 12 bases, with 29 bases left in between. The CDR3 sequence is 15 residues long. The CDR3, as DNA: TGTGCCAGCTCAGTGCGTCGAGGGATCCAAGAGACCCTGTACTTC. It translates to CASSVRRGIQETLYF.

This clonotype was detected a few times. This rearrangement joins TRBV4-3 to TRBJ2-4; the match to TRBD1 covers 8 bases. The end of the DNA is better explained by TRBJ2-7, so the J call may be wrong. This CDR3 is built from 15 residues. Looked up from germline, CDR1 is LGHNA and CDR2 is YSLEER. As DNA, the CDR3 is TGCGCCAGCAGCCATCGCGAGACAGGGGACGACGAGCAGTACTTC. Encoded protein: CASSHRETGDDEQYF.

The chain recombines TRBV7-8 with TRBJ2-4; D is ambiguous. V was cut by 5 bases and J by 2 bases, with 13 bases left in between. CDR1 SGHVS and CDR2 FQNEAQ come from the germline V gene. CDR3 size: 15 residues. The CDR3 sequence is CASSGYSGSKNIQYF. The CDR3 DNA is TGTGCCAGCAGCGGTTACAGTGGATCCAAAAACATTCAGTACTTC.

This clonotype occurred a few times. V is TRBV20-1 and J is TRBJ2-1; TRBD1 matches 9 bases. The ends lost 3 bases at V and 7 bases at J; junction bases unmatched: 10. The CDR3 runs to 15 residues. Germline CDR1 DFQATT, CDR2 SNEGSKA (reference sequence). CDR3: CSARPSGTGLNEQFF. CDR3 DNA: TGCAGTGCTAGGCCCTCCGGGACAGGGCTTAATGAGCAGTTCTTC.

The DNA of the CDR3 is TGTGCCAGCAGTACGACCGGCGACTATGGCTACACCTTC. Translated, it gives CASSTTGDYGYTF. The chain uses TRBV6-6 and TRBJ1-2; D gene uncertain. The CDR3 covers 13 residues. Trimming pared 5 bases from V and 3 bases from J, leaving 10 bases between. CDR1 is MNHNY and CDR2 is SVGAGI in the germline V gene (reference sequence).

This clonotype has more than one count but fewer than ten. CDR3 residues: CAWTPLALLWDTQYF. CDR3 bases: TGTGCCTGGACCCCCCTAGCCCTCTTGTGGGATACGCAGTATTTT. This chain joins TRBV30 and TRBJ2-3, with a possible D match to TRBD2 (5 bases). Germline V gene data show CDR1 as GTSNPN and CDR2 as SVGIG (reference sequence). The CDR3 runs 15 residues. V was clipped by 4 bases and J by 6 bases, with 20 bases between them.

The J gene is TRBJ2-1, the V gene TRBV6-5; 10 bases fit TRBD2. The V gene end was trimmed by 2 bases and the J gene end by 2 bases; junction bases not matched to a gene: 3. Germline V gene sequence: CDR1 MNHEY, CDR2 SVGAGI. This CDR3 spans 16 amino acids. This CDR3 reads CASSYRSGGAYNEQFF. The CDR3, as DNA: TGTGCCAGCAGTTACAGGAGCGGGGGGGCCTACAATGAGCAGTTCTTC.

The chain has TRBV10-1 and TRBJ2-2, with unresolved D. This CDR3 comprises 14 residues. V was clipped by 0 bases and J by 7 bases, with 9 bases between them. From germline, CDR1 is WNHNN and CDR2 SYGVQD (reference sequence). In nucleotides, the CDR3 is TGCGCCAGCAGTGAGTCGAGTCGGAGCGGGGAGCTGTTTTTT. This encodes CASSESSRSGELFF.

This clonotype was recorded a few times. The chain uses TRBV7-2 and TRBJ2-3; 9 bases agree with TRBD2. CDR1 is SGHTA and CDR2 is FQGNSA in the germline V gene. Trimming at V came to 4 bases and at J to 5 bases, leaving 13 bases not matched to a gene. The CDR3 runs 17 residues. This CDR3 is CASSSPGRSGGRDTQYF. The CDR3 DNA follows: TGTGCCAGCAGCTCCCCGGGTAGAAGCGGGGGGCGAGATACGCAGTATTTT.

The J gene is TRBJ2-1, the V gene TRBV5-1, with D uncertain. Germline V gene data show CDR1 as SGHRS and CDR2 as YFSETQ. CDR3 length equals 15 residues. Trimming removed 3 bases at V and 0 bases at J, with 10 bases between. CDR3 DNA: TGCGCCAGCAGCTGGACGACCCGCTCCTACAATGAGCAGTTCTTC. As protein: CASSWTTRSYNEQFF.

Comments on this clonotype: A much larger clone differs from this one at a single base, so this may be a read error. J is TRBJ2-7 and V is TRBV6-5, with unresolved D. CDR3 length: 14 residues. With 0 bases removed from V and 3 bases from J, the gap between germline ends came to 9 bases. CDR1 and CDR2 from the germline V gene are MNHEY and SVGAGI. The CDR3 sequence is CASSYSRWVYEQYF. The CDR3 region has the DNA TGTGCCAGCAGTTACTCGAGATGGGTCTACGAGCAGTACTTC.

This clonotype appeared a few times. The V gene is TRBV3-1, the J gene TRBJ2-5, with no clear D. The V end was cut by 0 bases, the J end by 0 bases, with 2 bases between. This CDR3 spans 13 amino acids. CDR1 and CDR2 (germline): LGHDT, YNNKEL (reference sequence). The CDR3 coding sequence is TGTGCCAGCAGCCAAGATCACCAAGAGACCCAGTACTTC. Encoded protein: CASSQDHQETQYF.

The V call is TRBV5-1, the J call TRBJ1-2; tentatively, D is TRBD1 (5 bases). V lost 4 bases and J 3 bases, leaving 16 bases between the germline ends. The CDR3 runs 15 residues. Looked up from germline, CDR1 is SGHRS and CDR2 is YFSETQ. CDR3: CASSRYVGGDYGYTF. The DNA for the CDR3 is TGCGCCAGCAGCCGCTACGTAGGAGGGGACTATGGCTACACCTTC.

The chain employs TRBV7-8 and TRBJ2-1; the D call may be TRBD1 or TRBD2 (5 bases each). There are 12 residues in the CDR3. Germline CDR1 reads SGHVS; CDR2 reads FQNEAQ. The V end lost 5 bases, the J end lost 9 bases, and 11 bases lay between the germline ends. The CDR3 coding sequence is TGTGCCAGCAGCCAGTGGGGGAGTGAGCAGTTCTTC. Its translation: CASSQWGSEQFF.